Included here is one TCR beta chain sequence, with context. The source of the sample is a study of blood T cell repertoires in COVID-19. Overall study context: COVID-19 samples from acute and convalescent phases originated in the United States, Italy and Spain.

Original methodology: By means of reference gene primer amplification, nucleated cell counts were estimated. Sequencing was performed with immunoSEQ multiplex PCR; in TCRdb, only in-frame clones are kept and a portion is missing. For V, J and clone size, that table is used; D and trimming come from the DNA. The table has around 190,000 clones, about four fifths seen once. The germline V gene encodes CDR1 WNHNN and CDR2 SYGVQD (reference sequence). The CDR3 contains 12 residues. V was trimmed by 9 bases and J by 8 bases, leaving 14 bases between them. This clonotype was obtained from a human donor in a cohort sampled during active COVID-19. Sequences were obtained from peripheral blood. The chain combines TRBV10-1 with TRBJ1-5; D uncertain. In DNA form, the CDR3 reads TGCGCCAGGAAGAACCCGGGAGAGCCCCAGCATTTT. This translates into CARKNPGEPQHF.